Listed below are T cell receptor beta chains from one sample, sequenced in a study of control samples from healthy donors and cancer patients. Using immunoSEQ multiplex PCR, the repertoire was profiled, and TCRdb retains in-frame clones only, with some absent. The data show about 140,000 clones, 94% seen once. Sequences were obtained from blood. These receptors all stem from a man aged 40-49 years in good health. The CDR3 runs from the conserved cysteine through the conserved F or W. The order of the fields is J gene, V gene, CDR3 protein.

J gene: TRBJ2-1
V gene: TRBV9
CDR3 protein: CASSIGLGNEQFF

J gene: TRBJ2-3
V gene: TRBV5-1
CDR3 protein: CASTSGASTDTQYF

J gene: TRBJ2-2
V gene: TRBV27
CDR3 protein: CASSLSPGHLNTGELFF

J gene: TRBJ2-7
V gene: TRBV6-1
CDR3 protein: CASSEASQIYEQYF

J gene: TRBJ1-1
V gene: TRBV9
CDR3 protein: CASSATQQNTEAFF

J gene: TRBJ2-2
V gene: TRBV7-3
CDR3 protein: CASSLTGRLNTGELFF

J gene: TRBJ1-2
V gene: TRBV18
CDR3 protein: CASSPPRVDYGYTF

J gene: TRBJ2-1
V gene: TRBV28
CDR3 protein: CASSLWGKAGGGNEQFF

J gene: TRBJ1-4
V gene: TRBV7-9
CDR3 protein: CASSSPLREVNEKLFF

J gene: TRBJ1-2
V gene: TRBV29-1
CDR3 protein: CSVRTGANYGYTF

J gene: TRBJ2-7
V gene: TRBV28
CDR3 protein: CASSFIRPGSSYEQYF

J gene: TRBJ1-2
V gene: TRBV18
CDR3 protein: CASSPWRDYGYTF

J gene: TRBJ1-5
V gene: TRBV18
CDR3 protein: CASSRQSNQPQHF

J gene: TRBJ1-2
V gene: TRBV24-1
CDR3 protein: CATSELVGGYTF

J gene: TRBJ2-1
V gene: TRBV19
CDR3 protein: CASSTREVNEQFF

J gene: TRBJ1-2
V gene: TRBV6-6
CDR3 protein: CASTNAGGYGYTF

J gene: TRBJ1-5
V gene: TRBV5-5
CDR3 protein: CASSLFQTSNQPQHF

J gene: TRBJ2-1
V gene: TRBV24-1
CDR3 protein: CATSDLQGQGDEQFF

J gene: TRBJ2-7
V gene: TRBV29-1
CDR3 protein: CSVEGQGAVYEQYF

J gene: TRBJ2-1
V gene: TRBV28
CDR3 protein: CASSSLAGNYNEQFF

J gene: TRBJ1-5
V gene: TRBV24-1
CDR3 protein: CATSGQGGQPQHF

J gene: TRBJ1-4
V gene: TRBV4-3
CDR3 protein: CASSPTGGGRNEKLFF

J gene: TRBJ1-4
V gene: TRBV3-1/TRBV3-2
CDR3 protein: CASSLRRNGYEKLFF

J gene: TRBJ1-1
V gene: TRBV11-3
CDR3 protein: CASSSTDRGRRDTEAFF

J gene: TRBJ1-6
V gene: TRBV7-6
CDR3 protein: CASSFFNSPLHF

J gene: TRBJ1-4
V gene: TRBV5-5
CDR3 protein: CASSLRGTDFEKLFF

J gene: TRBJ1-2
V gene: TRBV5-5
CDR3 protein: CASSPGTGGGYGYTF

J gene: TRBJ2-7
V gene: TRBV7-8
CDR3 protein: CASSLATGGYEQYF

J gene: TRBJ1-1
V gene: TRBV9
CDR3 protein: CASSVALRANSEAFF

J gene: TRBJ2-2
V gene: TRBV3-1/TRBV3-2
CDR3 protein: CASSQGGLWTGELFF

J gene: TRBJ2-1
V gene: TRBV3-1/TRBV3-2
CDR3 protein: CASSRGTSYNEQFF

J gene: TRBJ2-3
V gene: TRBV24-1
CDR3 protein: CATEGQSTDTQYF

J gene: TRBJ1-5
V gene: TRBV21-1
CDR3 protein: CASSKEAAALFYQPQHF

J gene: TRBJ2-7
V gene: TRBV9
CDR3 protein: CASSVQGGEQYF

J gene: TRBJ1-2
V gene: TRBV7-2
CDR3 protein: CASSLPDRGSFYGYTF

J gene: TRBJ1-2
V gene: TRBV6-1
CDR3 protein: CASSEQGGYGYTF

J gene: TRBJ1-2
V gene: TRBV2
CDR3 protein: CASETGANYGYTF

J gene: TRBJ1-5
V gene: TRBV4-1
CDR3 protein: CASSHEELGGRKPQHF

J gene: TRBJ2-3
V gene: TRBV1
CDR3 protein: CTSSQGAEVPTKSDTQYF

J gene: TRBJ1-2
V gene: TRBV19
CDR3 protein: CASSRQRFDYGYTF

J gene: TRBJ1-1
V gene: TRBV7-2
CDR3 protein: CASSLTWEAFF

J gene: TRBJ2-5
V gene: TRBV6-5
CDR3 protein: CASAGGGGYQETQYF

J gene: TRBJ2-5
V gene: TRBV2
CDR3 protein: CASSWTSGRQETQYF

J gene: TRBJ1-5
V gene: TRBV28
CDR3 protein: CASSLWSQLNQPQHF

J gene: TRBJ2-3
V gene: TRBV9
CDR3 protein: CASSSGGSTDTQYF

J gene: TRBJ2-5
V gene: TRBV30
CDR3 protein: CAWSGPLAGIETQYF

J gene: TRBJ2-1
V gene: TRBV7-2
CDR3 protein: CASSSTLGVYAYNEQFF

J gene: TRBJ1-6
V gene: TRBV28
CDR3 protein: CASSLSGGPYSPLHF

J gene: TRBJ1-1
V gene: TRBV3-1/TRBV3-2
CDR3 protein: CASSQEKITEAFF

J gene: TRBJ2-7
V gene: TRBV29-1
CDR3 protein: CSVEDTAAPYEQYF

J gene: TRBJ2-7
V gene: TRBV24-1
CDR3 protein: CATSDTGTSGNYEQYF

J gene: TRBJ2-5
V gene: TRBV7-3
CDR3 protein: CASSPYGRGARETQYF

J gene: TRBJ1-5
V gene: TRBV6-4
CDR3 protein: CASSVEGTDNQPQHF

J gene: TRBJ1-4
V gene: TRBV6-5
CDR3 protein: CASMLGVANEKLFF

J gene: TRBJ1-1
V gene: TRBV7-9
CDR3 protein: CASSLRGRLEAFF

J gene: TRBJ2-5
V gene: TRBV5-1
CDR3 protein: CASSLEGTGLGETQYF

J gene: TRBJ1-2
V gene: TRBV10-1
CDR3 protein: CASSDWRYGYTF

J gene: TRBJ2-1
V gene: TRBV29-1
CDR3 protein: CSAPRPVYNEQFF